One sample yielded the 5 T cell receptor beta chains listed below, sequenced in a study of T-cell reconstitution after alpha-beta-depleted transplantation in children. Findings and caveats of the study: It was reported that alpha-beta T cells came from several hundred expanded graft clones (about two months after transplant).

The library targeted TCRbeta and was prepared with unique molecular identifiers. TCRdb redid the calling of the PCR reads with MiXCR, one entry per CDR3 protein. This table has about 32,000 distinct CDR3 sequences, approximately 7% appearing once. The antigens for these receptors are not known. Sequences were derived from peripheral blood, sampled 60 days after TCRalphabeta/CD19-depleted stem cell transplant. Every receptor here comes from a child less than two years old who had a stem cell transplant for acute myeloid leukemia, so the T cells may come from the graft donor.

This clonotype was seen many times. The chain carries TRBV15 and TRBJ2-1, with D perhaps matching TRBD2 (5 bases). Germline CDR1 LNHNV, CDR2 YYDKDF (reference sequence). The CDR3 runs 15 residues. V was pared by 0 bases and J by 4 bases, with 10 bases between. The CDR3 sequence: CATSRDRTAYNEQFF. The CDR3 region has the DNA TGTGCCACCAGCAGAGATAGGACTGCTTACAATGAGCAGTTCTTC.

This clonotype was picked up a small number of times. This chain connects TRBV5-6 to TRBJ2-3; 13 bases align to TRBD2. With V trimmed by 0 bases and J by 7 bases, 11 bases remained unmatched. CDR1 and CDR2 (germline): SGHDT, YYEEEE. The CDR3 is 18 amino acids. The CDR3 region is CASSLGAPTSGGGHTQYF. The CDR3 coding sequence is TGTGCCAGCAGCTTGGGTGCCCCTACTAGCGGGGGGGGACATACGCAGTATTTT.

This clonotype was observed at least ten times. The J gene is TRBJ1-1, the V gene TRBV11-2; D is ambiguous. V gave up 5 bases and J gave up 1 base, with 8 bases separating them. Per germline, CDR1 SGHAT and CDR2 FQNNGV. The CDR3 loop spans 13 amino acids. CDR3 DNA: TGTGCCAGCAGCCCCGGACGGAACACTGAAGCTTTCTTT. This codes for CASSPGRNTEAFF.

This clonotype was observed many times. This sequence joins TRBV7-7 and TRBJ2-2; D gene ambiguous. The V gene lost 5 bases and the J gene lost 6 bases, with 4 bases spanning the gap. Germline CDR1 is SSHAT and CDR2 is FNYEAQ (reference sequence). There are 11 residues in the CDR3. CDR3 loop: CASSRAGELFF. CDR3 sequence (DNA): TGTGCCAGCAGCCGTGCCGGGGAGCTGTTTTTT.

This clonotype was found many times. V and J are TRBV6-2 or TRBV6-3 and TRBJ1-4; weak D call: TRBD1 (6 bases). V shed 5 bases and J shed 7 bases, with 23 bases lying between them. In germline, CDR1 is MNHEY, CDR2 SVGEGT. This CDR3 spans 17 amino acids. The CDR3 reads CASSDGIKLTGGEKLFF. Written as DNA, the CDR3 is TGTGCCAGCAGTGACGGCATAAAATTGACAGGAGGTGAAAAACTGTTTTTT.